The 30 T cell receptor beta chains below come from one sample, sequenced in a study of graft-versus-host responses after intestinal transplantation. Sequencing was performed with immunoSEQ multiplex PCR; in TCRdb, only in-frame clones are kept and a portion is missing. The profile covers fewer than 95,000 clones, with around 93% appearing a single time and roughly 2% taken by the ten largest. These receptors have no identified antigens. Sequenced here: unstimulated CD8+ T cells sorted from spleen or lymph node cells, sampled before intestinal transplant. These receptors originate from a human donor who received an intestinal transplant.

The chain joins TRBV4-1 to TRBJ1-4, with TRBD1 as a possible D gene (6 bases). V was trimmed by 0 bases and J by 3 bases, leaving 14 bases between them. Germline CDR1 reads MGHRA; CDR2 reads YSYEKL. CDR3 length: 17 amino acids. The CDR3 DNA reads TGCGCCAGCAGCCAAGACCAGTACAGGGATGCTAATGAAAAACTGTTTTTT. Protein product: CASSQDQYRDANEKLFF.

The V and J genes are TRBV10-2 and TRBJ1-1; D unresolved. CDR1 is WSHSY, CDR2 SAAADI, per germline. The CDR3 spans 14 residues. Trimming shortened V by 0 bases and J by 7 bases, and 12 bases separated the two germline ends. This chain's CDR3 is CASSESNVELEAFF. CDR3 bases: TGCGCCAGCAGTGAGTCGAATGTGGAGCTTGAAGCTTTCTTT.

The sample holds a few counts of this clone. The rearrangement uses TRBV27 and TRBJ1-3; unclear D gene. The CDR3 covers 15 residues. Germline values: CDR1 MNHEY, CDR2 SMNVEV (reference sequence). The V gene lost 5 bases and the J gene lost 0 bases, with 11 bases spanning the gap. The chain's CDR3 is CASSQGRSSGNTIYF. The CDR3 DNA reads TGTGCCAGCAGTCAAGGGAGGTCCTCTGGAAACACCATATATTTT.

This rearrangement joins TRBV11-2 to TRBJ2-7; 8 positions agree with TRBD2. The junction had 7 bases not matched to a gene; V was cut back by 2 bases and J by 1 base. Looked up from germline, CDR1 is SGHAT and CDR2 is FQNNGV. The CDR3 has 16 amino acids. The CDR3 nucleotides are TGTGCCAGCAGCTTATGGGGGGCGGGGGGATCCTACGAGCAGTACTTC. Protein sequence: CASSLWGAGGSYEQYF.

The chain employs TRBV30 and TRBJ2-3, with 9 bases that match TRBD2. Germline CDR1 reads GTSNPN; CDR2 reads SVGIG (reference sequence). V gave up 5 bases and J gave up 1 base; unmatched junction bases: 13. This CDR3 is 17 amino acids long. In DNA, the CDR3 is TGTGCCTGGGAGTCCACTGCGGGGGGGCCTCGCACAGATACGCAGTATTTT. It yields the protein CAWESTAGGPRTDTQYF.

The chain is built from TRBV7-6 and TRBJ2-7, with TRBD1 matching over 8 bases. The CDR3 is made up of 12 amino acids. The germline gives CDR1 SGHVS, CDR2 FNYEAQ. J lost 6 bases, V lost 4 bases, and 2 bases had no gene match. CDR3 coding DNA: TGTGCCAGCAGCTCTACAGGGGGCGAGCAGTACTTC. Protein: CASSSTGGEQYF.

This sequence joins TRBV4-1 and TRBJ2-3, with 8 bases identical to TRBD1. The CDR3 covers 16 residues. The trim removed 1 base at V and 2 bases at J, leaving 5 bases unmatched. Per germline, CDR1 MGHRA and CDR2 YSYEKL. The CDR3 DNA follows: TGCGCCAGCAGCCAAGCACAGGGGGGATACACAGATACGCAGTATTTT. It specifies CASSQAQGGYTDTQYF.

The CDR3 protein is CASSMSGNGYTF. For the CDR3, the DNA is TGTGCCAGTAGTATGAGCGGAAATGGCTACACCTTC. V gene TRBV19 combines with J gene TRBJ1-2, with D unclear. CDR1 and CDR2 from the germline V gene are LNHDA and SQIVND (reference sequence). V was pared by 3 bases and J by 6 bases, with 8 bases between. This CDR3 has 12 amino acids.

The CDR3 coding sequence is TGTGCCAGCAGCGTAGGTCGGGTACAGGGTACGATTCCGGCAAATGACTACAATGAGCAGTTCTTC. Translation: CASSVGRVQGTIPANDYNEQFF. J is TRBJ2-1 and V is TRBV9; tentative D call: TRBD1 (6 bases). Trimming removed 0 bases at V and 3 bases at J, with 31 bases between. The CDR3 is 22 residues long. The germline V gene has CDR1 SGDLS and CDR2 YYNGEE.

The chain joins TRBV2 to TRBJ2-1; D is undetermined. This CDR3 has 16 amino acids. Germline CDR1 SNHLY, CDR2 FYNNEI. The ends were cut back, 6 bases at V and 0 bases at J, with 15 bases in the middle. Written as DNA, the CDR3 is TGTGCCAGCAGGATGCAGGCCGCGAGCTCCTACAATGAGCAGTTCTTC. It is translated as CASRMQAASSYNEQFF. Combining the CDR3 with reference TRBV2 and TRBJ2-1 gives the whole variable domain EPEVTQTPSHQVTQMGQEVILRCVPISNHLYFYWYRQILGQKVEFLVSFYNNEISEKSEIFDDQFSVERPDGSNFTLKIRSTKLEDSAMYFCASRMQAASSYNEQFFGPGTRLTVL.

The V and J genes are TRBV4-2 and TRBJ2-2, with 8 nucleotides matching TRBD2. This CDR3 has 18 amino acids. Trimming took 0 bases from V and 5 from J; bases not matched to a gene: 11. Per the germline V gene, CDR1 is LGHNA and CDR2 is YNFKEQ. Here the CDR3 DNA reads TGTGCCAGCAGCCAAGATCGGTCCGGGAGGGAGGAAACCGGGGAGCTGTTTTTT. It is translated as CASSQDRSGREETGELFF.

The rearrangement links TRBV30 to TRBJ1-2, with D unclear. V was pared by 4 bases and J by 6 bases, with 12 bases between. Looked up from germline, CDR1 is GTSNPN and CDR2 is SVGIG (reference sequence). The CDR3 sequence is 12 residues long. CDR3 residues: CAWTLSLNGYTF. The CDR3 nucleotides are TGTGCCTGGACTTTGTCGTTAAATGGCTACACCTTC. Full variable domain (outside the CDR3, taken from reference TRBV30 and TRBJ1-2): SQTIHQWPATLVQPVGSPLSLECTVEGTSNPNLYWYRQAAGRGLQLLFYSVGIGQISSEVPQNLSASRPQDRQFILSSKKLLLSDSGFYLCAWTLSLNGYTFGSGTRLTVV.

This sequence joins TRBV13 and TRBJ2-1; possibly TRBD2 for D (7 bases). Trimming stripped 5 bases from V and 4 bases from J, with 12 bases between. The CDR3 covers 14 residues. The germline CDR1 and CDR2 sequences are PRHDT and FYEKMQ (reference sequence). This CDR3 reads CASSPRGAYNEQFF. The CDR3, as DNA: TGTGCCAGCAGCCCCCGGGGGGCATACAATGAGCAGTTCTTC. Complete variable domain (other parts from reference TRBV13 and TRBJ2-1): AAGVIQSPRHLIKEKRETATLKCYPIPRHDTVYWYQQGPGQDPQFLISFYEKMQSDKGSIPDRFSAQQFSDYHSELNMSSLELGDSALYFCASSPRGAYNEQFFGPGTRLTVL.

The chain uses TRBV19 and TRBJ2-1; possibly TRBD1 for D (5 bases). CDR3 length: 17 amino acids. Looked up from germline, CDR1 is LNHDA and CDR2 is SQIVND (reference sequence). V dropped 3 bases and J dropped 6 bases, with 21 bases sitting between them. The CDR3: CASSIIYLEGDGNEQFF. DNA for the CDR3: TGTGCCAGTAGTATTATTTATTTGGAAGGGGATGGCAATGAGCAGTTCTTC.

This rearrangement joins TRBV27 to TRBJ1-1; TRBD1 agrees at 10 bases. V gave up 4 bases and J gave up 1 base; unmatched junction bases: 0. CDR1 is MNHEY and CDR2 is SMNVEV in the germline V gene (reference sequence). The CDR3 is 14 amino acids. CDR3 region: CASSWDRGNTEAFF. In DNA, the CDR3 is TGTGCCAGCAGTTGGGACAGGGGGAACACTGAAGCTTTCTTT.

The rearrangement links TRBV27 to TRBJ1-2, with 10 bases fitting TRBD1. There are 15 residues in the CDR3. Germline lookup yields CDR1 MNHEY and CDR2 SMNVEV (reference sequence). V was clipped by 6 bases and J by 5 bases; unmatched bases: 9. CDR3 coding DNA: TGTGCCAGCAGCCCAGCCCCGGGACAGGGGTATGGCTACACCTTC. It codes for CASSPAPGQGYGYTF.

The DNA for the CDR3 is TGCGCCAGCAGCCAAGGACAGGGATCCTCCTACGAGCAGTACTTC. Protein product: CASSQGQGSSYEQYF. This chain joins TRBV4-3 and TRBJ2-7; TRBD1 aligns across 7 bases. Germline values: CDR1 LGHNA, CDR2 YSLEER. Trimming took 1 base from V and 0 from J; bases not matched to a gene: 3. The CDR3 is made up of 15 amino acids.

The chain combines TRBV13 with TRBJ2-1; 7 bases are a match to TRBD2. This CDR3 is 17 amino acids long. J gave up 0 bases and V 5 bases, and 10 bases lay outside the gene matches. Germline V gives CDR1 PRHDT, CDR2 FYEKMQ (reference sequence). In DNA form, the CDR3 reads TGTGCCAGCAGCCCCGACTTGCGGGGGAGCTCCTACAATGAGCAGTTCTTC. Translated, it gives CASSPDLRGSSYNEQFF.

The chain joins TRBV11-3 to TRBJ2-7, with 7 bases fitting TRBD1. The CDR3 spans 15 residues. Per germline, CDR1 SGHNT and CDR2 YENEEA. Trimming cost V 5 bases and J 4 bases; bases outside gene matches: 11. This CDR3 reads CASSAPGQNLYEQYF. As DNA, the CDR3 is TGTGCCAGCAGCGCGCCGGGACAGAACCTTTACGAGCAGTACTTC.

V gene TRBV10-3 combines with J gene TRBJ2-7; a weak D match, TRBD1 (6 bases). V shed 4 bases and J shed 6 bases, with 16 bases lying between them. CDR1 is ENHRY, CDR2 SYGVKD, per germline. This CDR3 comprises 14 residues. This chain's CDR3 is CAISGDNIGLEQYF. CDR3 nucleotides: TGTGCCATCAGTGGGGACAATATAGGTCTCGAGCAGTACTTC.

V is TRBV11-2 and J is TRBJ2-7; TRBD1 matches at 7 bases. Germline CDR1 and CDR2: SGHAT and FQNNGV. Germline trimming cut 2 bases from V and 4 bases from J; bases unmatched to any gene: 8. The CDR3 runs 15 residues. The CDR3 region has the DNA TGTGCCAGCAGCTTACGACAGGGTGAGGCTTACGAGCAGTACTTC. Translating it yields CASSLRQGEAYEQYF.

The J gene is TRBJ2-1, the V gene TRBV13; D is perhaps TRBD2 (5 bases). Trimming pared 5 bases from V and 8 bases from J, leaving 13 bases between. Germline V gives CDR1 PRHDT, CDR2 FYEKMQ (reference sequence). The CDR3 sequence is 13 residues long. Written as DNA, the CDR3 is TGTGCCAGCAGCCCCTGGAGAGCGGATGAGCAGTTCTTC. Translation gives CASSPWRADEQFF.

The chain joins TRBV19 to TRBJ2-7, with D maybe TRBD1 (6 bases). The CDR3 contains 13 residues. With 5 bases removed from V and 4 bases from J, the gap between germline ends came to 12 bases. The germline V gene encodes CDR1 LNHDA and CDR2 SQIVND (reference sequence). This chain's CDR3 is CASSGRGPYEQYF. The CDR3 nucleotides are TGTGCCAGTAGTGGCAGGGGACCTTACGAGCAGTACTTC.

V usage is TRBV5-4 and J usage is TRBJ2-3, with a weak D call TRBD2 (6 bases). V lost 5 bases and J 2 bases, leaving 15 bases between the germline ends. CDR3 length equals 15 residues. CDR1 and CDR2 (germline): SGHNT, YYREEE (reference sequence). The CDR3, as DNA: TGTGCCAGCAGGGAGGACGGGGGATACACAGATACGCAGTATTTT. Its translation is CASREDGGYTDTQYF.

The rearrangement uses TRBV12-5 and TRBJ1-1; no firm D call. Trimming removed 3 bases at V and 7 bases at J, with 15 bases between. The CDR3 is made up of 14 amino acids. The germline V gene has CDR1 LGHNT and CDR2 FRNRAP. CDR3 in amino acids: CASGFPPEIDEAFF. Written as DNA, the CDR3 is TGTGCTAGTGGTTTTCCCCCGGAGATAGATGAAGCTTTCTTT.

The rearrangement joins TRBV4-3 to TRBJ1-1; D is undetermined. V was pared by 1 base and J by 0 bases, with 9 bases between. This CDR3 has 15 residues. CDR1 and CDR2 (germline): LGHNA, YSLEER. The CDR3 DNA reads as TGCGCCAGCAGCCAAGGGAGGGAGCTGAACACTGAAGCTTTCTTT. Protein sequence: CASSQGRELNTEAFF.

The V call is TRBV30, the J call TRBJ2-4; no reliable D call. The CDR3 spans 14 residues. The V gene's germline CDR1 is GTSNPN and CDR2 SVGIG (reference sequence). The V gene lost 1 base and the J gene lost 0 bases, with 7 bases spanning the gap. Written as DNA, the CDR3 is TGTGCCTGGAGTGAACTGCTAGCCAAAAACATTCAGTACTTC. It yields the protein CAWSELLAKNIQYF.

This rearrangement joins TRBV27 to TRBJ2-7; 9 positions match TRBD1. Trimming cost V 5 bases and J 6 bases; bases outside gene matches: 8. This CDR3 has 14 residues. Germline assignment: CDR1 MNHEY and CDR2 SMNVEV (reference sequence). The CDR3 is CASSDSWTGVEQYF. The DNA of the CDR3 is TGTGCCAGCAGTGACTCTTGGACAGGGGTCGAGCAGTACTTC.

CDR3 nucleotides: TGCGCCAGCAGCCAAGAATTAGGAGATCGAGGATCCCAGTACTTC. This gives the protein CASSQELGDRGSQYF. This rearrangement joins TRBV4-1 to TRBJ2-7; no clear D. V gave up 0 bases and J gave up 10 bases, with 19 bases separating them. This CDR3 spans 15 amino acids. Germline-derived CDR1 and CDR2 are MGHRA and YSYEKL.

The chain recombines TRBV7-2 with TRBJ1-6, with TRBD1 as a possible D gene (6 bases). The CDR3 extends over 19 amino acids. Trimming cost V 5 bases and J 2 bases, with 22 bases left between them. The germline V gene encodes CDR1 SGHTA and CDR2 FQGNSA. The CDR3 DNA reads TGTGCCAGCAGCCCATCTGAACTATACAGGGACACCTATAATTCACCCCTCCACTTT. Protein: CASSPSELYRDTYNSPLHF.